One sample yielded the 10 T cell receptor beta chains listed below, sequenced in a study of T cells after yellow fever vaccination. In TCRdb, the 5' RACE reads were re-called with MiXCR into one record per CDR3 protein. The table shows some 300,000 distinct CDR3 sequences, with around 3.9% occurring only once. This sample comprised PBMCs, obtained on the day of the yellow fever booster vaccination. The receptors come from a man aged 18-30 years who received the YFV17D yellow fever vaccine.

The table lists this clonotype with many counts. The rearrangement joins TRBV5-1 to TRBJ2-1; 7 bases fit TRBD1. Germline CDR1 SGHRS, CDR2 YFSETQ. This CDR3 region has 15 residues. After removal of 6 bases from V and 0 bases from J, the junction contained 6 bases not matched to a gene. CDR3 DNA: TGCGCCAGCATCCCTGGGACAGCCTCCTACAATGAGCAGTTCTTC. Protein: CASIPGTASYNEQFF.

This clonotype was detected many times. The rearrangement joins TRBV6-6 to TRBJ2-5, with TRBD1 identical over 8 bases. Germline-derived CDR1 and CDR2 are MNHNY and SVGAGI (reference sequence). This CDR3 spans 17 amino acids. V lost 6 bases, J lost 3 bases, and 15 bases stayed unmatched. CDR3 in amino acids: CASRPGTGNPGEETQYF. The CDR3, as DNA: TGTGCCAGCAGACCGGGGACAGGCAACCCGGGGGAAGAGACCCAGTACTTC.

This clonotype was observed a few times. This chain joins TRBV7-8 and TRBJ2-3; 9 bases are shared with TRBD2. V lost 4 bases and J lost 1; bases outside the gene matches: 6. Germline CDR1 is SGHVS and CDR2 is FQNEAQ. CDR3 length: 16 residues. The CDR3 sequence: CASSSLAGRRTDTQYF. For the CDR3, the DNA is TGTGCCAGCAGCTCCCTAGCGGGGAGACGCACAGATACGCAGTATTTT.

The chain couples TRBV29-1 to TRBJ2-1, with TRBD2 matching 9 bases. Germline V lookup: CDR1 SQVTM, CDR2 ANQGSEA. Trimming cost V 4 bases and J 0 bases; bases outside gene matches: 13. The CDR3 has 18 residues. The chain's CDR3 is CSVGARAGGRSSYNEQFF. The CDR3, as DNA: TGCAGCGTTGGGGCGCGAGCGGGGGGACGGAGCTCCTACAATGAGCAGTTCTTC.

This clonotype occurred a few times. This rearrangement joins TRBV7-9 to TRBJ2-3; the match to TRBD1 covers 8 bases. The germline V gene encodes CDR1 SEHNR and CDR2 FQNEAQ (reference sequence). V shed 4 bases and J 3 bases; nucleotides not matched to a gene: 9. CDR3 length: 16 residues. The CDR3 nucleotides are TGTGCCAGCAGCTCGCTACAGGGGGTTGCAACAGATACGCAGTATTTT. It is translated as CASSSLQGVATDTQYF. Using reference TRBV7-9 and TRBJ2-3 for the parts outside the CDR3, the full variable domain is DTGVSQNPRHKITKRGQNVTFRCDPISEHNRLYWYRQTLGQGPEFLTYFQNEAQLEKSRLLSDRFSAERPKGSFSTLEIQRTEQGDSAMYLCASSSLQGVATDTQYFGPGTRLTVL.

This clonotype was observed at least ten times. The V call is TRBV7-2, the J call TRBJ2-5, with D tentatively TRBD2 (6 bases). CDR1 SGHTA and CDR2 FQGNSA come from the germline V gene. Trimming left V 6 bases short and J 1 base short, with 15 bases between. The CDR3 runs to 15 residues. The DNA for the CDR3 is TGTGCCAGCAGTCGCAGGATGGGGGGCCAAGAGACCCAGTACTTC. Amino acids: CASSRRMGGQETQYF.

This clonotype was counted only a few times. The chain has TRBV4-3 and TRBJ2-3, with a possible D match to TRBD1 (5 bases). Germline V CDR1 and CDR2: LGHNA, YSLEER. V shed 1 base and J shed 4 bases, with 9 bases lying between them. The CDR3 loop spans 14 amino acids. Here the CDR3 DNA reads TGCGCCAGCAGCCAAGGGGGCACCTCAGATACGCAGTATTTT. Its protein is CASSQGGTSDTQYF.

This clonotype was seen only a few times. The V call is TRBV20-1, the J call TRBJ1-6; TRBD1 agrees at 10 bases. This CDR3 has 14 residues. J gave up 9 bases and V 3 bases, and 5 bases lay outside the gene matches. CDR1 DFQATT and CDR2 SNEGSKA come from the germline V gene (reference sequence). The CDR3 nucleotides read TGCAGTGCTAGGGACCGGGACAGGGGTTCACCCCTCCACTTT. This translates into CSARDRDRGSPLHF.

This rearrangement joins TRBV6-2 or TRBV6-3 to TRBJ2-7; 8 bases are shared with TRBD2. The CDR3 has 16 residues. The germline V gene encodes CDR1 MNHEY and CDR2 SVGEGT. The junction had 7 bases not matched to a gene; V was cut back by 2 bases and J by 1 base. The CDR3 DNA reads as TGTGCCAGCAGTTACACGGGCGGGGGGACTTCCTACGAGCAGTACTTC. As protein: CASSYTGGGTSYEQYF.

This clonotype was seen a few times. V usage is TRBV12-3 or TRBV12-4 and J usage is TRBJ1-4; D gene unclear. V lost 5 bases and J 0 bases, leaving 7 bases between the germline ends. CDR3 length: 14 amino acids. This CDR3 reads CASSTHPTNEKLFF. In DNA, the CDR3 is TGTGCCAGCAGTACTCATCCAACTAATGAAAAACTGTTTTTT.